Presented here are 25 T cell receptor beta chains from one specimen sequenced in a study of blood T cell repertoires in COVID-19. Data came from immunoSEQ multiplex PCR; TCRdb stores just in-frame clones and leaves some out. The table lists roughly 230,000 clones, 82% of them singletons, with about 3.4% in the top ten. Sequenced sample: PBMCs or T cells enriched from blood (not recorded which). These receptors all come from a woman aged 60-70 years who had recovered from COVID-19.

This clone was detected once. J is TRBJ2-2 and V is TRBV7-3, with D hard to call. V dropped 5 bases and J dropped 0 bases, with 13 bases sitting between them. Germline CDR1 and CDR2: SGHTA and FQGTGA. The CDR3 length is 16 residues. CDR3 bases: TGTGCCAGCAGCAAAGAGGTACGTCCGAACACCGGGGAGCTGTTTTTT. This translates into CASSKEVRPNTGELFF.

There are a few counts of this clone. V and J are TRBV5-1 and TRBJ2-3; D possibly corresponds to TRBD1 (6 bases). Germline V gene data show CDR1 as SGHRS and CDR2 as YFSETQ. The CDR3 spans 15 residues. The germline V and J ends were trimmed by 7 bases and 2 bases, with 17 bases remaining between them. The CDR3 coding sequence is TGCGCCAGCCGTCCGGCAGGGGCTTCCACAGATACGCAGTATTTT. Its translation: CASRPAGASTDTQYF.

This sequence joins TRBV29-1 and TRBJ1-1, with D tentatively TRBD1 (6 bases). Deletions cut 5 bases from V and 3 bases from J, with 10 bases between. The CDR3 runs to 12 residues. CDR1 and CDR2 (germline): SQVTM, ANQGSEA. The DNA of the CDR3 is TGCAGCGTTACAGGGTTAGACACTGAAGCTTTCTTT. Protein product: CSVTGLDTEAFF.

V usage is TRBV27 and J usage is TRBJ2-3; the D is unclear. This CDR3 contains 15 residues. The ends were cut back, 6 bases at V and 4 bases at J, with 17 bases in the middle. CDR1 and CDR2 from the germline V gene are MNHEY and SMNVEV (reference sequence). The CDR3 nucleotides are TGTGCCAGCAGCACAAGAGTAGCTTTCTCAGATACGCAGTATTTT. Translating gives CASSTRVAFSDTQYF.

The J gene is TRBJ1-6, the V gene TRBV5-4, with 9 bases lining up with TRBD1. V shed 4 bases and J 4 bases; nucleotides not matched to a gene: 3. Looked up from germline, CDR1 is SGHNT and CDR2 is YYREEE (reference sequence). The length of the CDR3 is 15 residues. The DNA of the CDR3 is TGTGCCAGCAGCGCGGGACAGGGATATAATTCACCCCTCCACTTT. This translates into CASSAGQGYNSPLHF.

The chain uses TRBV3-1 (or the pseudogene TRBV3-2) and TRBJ1-3; D uncertain. Trimming stripped 0 bases from V and 4 bases from J, with 10 bases between. CDR1 LGHDT and CDR2 YNNKEL come from the germline V gene (reference sequence). CDR3 length: 15 residues. As DNA, the CDR3 is TGTGCCAGCAGCCAAGAGACAACCGCCGGAAACACCATATATTTT. Protein: CASSQETTAGNTIYF.

The chain links TRBV18 to TRBJ1-2, with TRBD1 as a possible D gene (6 bases). The CDR3 is 17 amino acids. V was trimmed by 5 bases and J by 4 bases, leaving 23 bases between them. CDR1 and CDR2 (germline): KGHSH, LQKENI. In DNA, the CDR3 is TGTGCCAGCTCAGAAAGGCTAGTACAGGGTCTCGCCTATGGCTACACCTTC. Translation: CASSERLVQGLAYGYTF. Based on the CDR3 plus reference TRBV18 and TRBJ1-2, the full variable domain is NAGVMQNPRHLVRRRGQEARLRCSPMKGHSHVYWYRQLPEEGLKFMVYLQKENIIDESGMPKERFSAEFPKEGPSILRIQQVVRGDSAAYFCASSERLVQGLAYGYTFGSGTRLTVV.

A single count supports this clone. V gene TRBV4-1 combines with J gene TRBJ2-1, with D perhaps matching TRBD1 (6 bases). Germline CDR1 and CDR2: MGHRA and YSYEKL. The length of the CDR3 is 13 residues. Trimming removed 3 bases at V and 7 bases at J, with 10 bases between. The CDR3 region has the DNA TGCGCCAGCAGCCACCGGGACAATAATGAGCAGTTCTTC. Translating it yields CASSHRDNNEQFF.

In its sample, this clone was seen a few times. The rearrangement uses TRBV2 and TRBJ1-2, with TRBD1 identical over 9 bases. This CDR3 is built from 16 residues. V lost 6 bases to trimming and J lost 5 bases; unmatched junction nucleotides: 13. CDR1 and CDR2 (germline): SNHLY, FYNNEI. CDR3 residues: CASSQGQGQAWYGYTF. CDR3 bases: TGTGCCAGCAGCCAGGGACAGGGACAGGCATGGTATGGCTACACCTTC.

This chain joins TRBV7-2 and TRBJ1-2, with TRBD1 matching over 7 bases. With 5 bases clipped from V and 2 bases from J, the junction kept 8 bases outside the gene matches. Per germline, CDR1 SGHTA and CDR2 FQGNSA. This CDR3 region has 15 residues. CDR3 sequence: CASSEQGSKNYGYTF. CDR3 sequence (DNA): TGTGCCAGCAGCGAACAGGGGAGTAAAAACTATGGCTACACCTTC.

The gene calls are TRBV2 and TRBJ1-1, with D tentatively TRBD1 (5 bases). The germline V gene encodes CDR1 SNHLY and CDR2 FYNNEI. The ends were cut back, 8 bases at V and 1 base at J, with 11 bases in the middle. The CDR3 totals 13 residues. CDR3 DNA sequence: TGTGCCAGCGACCTACAGGAGAACACTGAAGCTTTCTTT. It encodes CASDLQENTEAFF.

The chain is built from TRBV3-1 (or the pseudogene TRBV3-2) and TRBJ2-5; tentative D call: TRBD1 (5 bases). Trimming stripped 4 bases from V and 3 bases from J, with 15 bases between. The length of the CDR3 is 15 residues. Germline V gives CDR1 LGHDT, CDR2 YNNKEL (reference sequence). The CDR3 nucleotides are TGTGCCAGCAGCCTGAGTCGGCCAGGGAAAGAGACCCAGTACTTC. Protein: CASSLSRPGKETQYF.

The chain combines TRBV10-1 with TRBJ2-2; tentative D call: TRBD2 (6 bases). Germline CDR1 and CDR2: WNHNN and SYGVQD (reference sequence). The CDR3 has 16 amino acids. Trimming pared 6 bases from V and 7 bases from J, leaving 21 bases between. This chain's CDR3 is CASRARAGSVCGELFF. The CDR3 DNA follows: TGCGCCAGCAGAGCCCGCGCGGGGTCGGTCTGCGGGGAGCTGTTTTTT.

The rearrangement joins TRBV5-1 to TRBJ1-3, with 11 bases that match TRBD1. V dropped 4 bases and J dropped 2; count of bases not matched to a gene: 2. CDR1 and CDR2 from the germline V gene are SGHRS and YFSETQ. The CDR3 is 15 amino acids. The CDR3 DNA follows: TGCGCCAGCAGCCAGGACAGGGGGCCTGGAAACACCATATATTTT. Amino acid sequence: CASSQDRGPGNTIYF.

Within the sample, this clone is medium-sized. The rearrangement joins TRBV4-2 to TRBJ2-6; a weak D match, TRBD1 (6 bases). The CDR3 has 18 residues. Trimming shortened V by 0 bases and J by 3 bases, and 15 bases separated the two germline ends. Looked up from germline, CDR1 is LGHNA and CDR2 is YNFKEQ. CDR3 region: CASSQDPGTSFGANVLTF. CDR3 sequence (DNA): TGTGCCAGCAGCCAAGATCCCGGGACAAGTTTTGGGGCCAACGTCCTGACTTTC.

CDR3 in amino acids: CASSSVGATGVYTEAFF. DNA for the CDR3: TGTGCCAGCAGCTCGGTCGGAGCTACAGGGGTTTACACTGAAGCTTTCTTT. The chain carries TRBV5-6 and TRBJ1-1, with 7 bases identical to TRBD1. Germline CDR1 is SGHDT and CDR2 is YYEEEE. The CDR3 is 17 amino acids. Trimming at V came to 3 bases and at J to 3 bases, leaving 14 bases not matched to a gene.

The chain recombines TRBV5-1 with TRBJ1-3; maybe TRBD1 (5 bases). In germline, CDR1 is SGHRS, CDR2 YFSETQ. Trimming left V 3 bases short and J 1 base short, with 17 bases between. The CDR3 runs to 17 residues. CDR3 protein: CASSYGVPGYSGNTIYF. Here the CDR3 DNA reads TGCGCCAGCAGCTATGGAGTGCCAGGGTATTCTGGAAACACCATATATTTT.

CDR3 in amino acids: CASSFQGVMQFF. The CDR3 region has the DNA TGTGCCAGCAGTTTTCAGGGCGTGATGCAGTTCTTC. The chain uses TRBV12-3 or TRBV12-4 and TRBJ2-1, with D possibly matching TRBD1 (5 bases). The V end lost 3 bases, the J end lost 12 bases, and 12 bases lay between the germline ends. This CDR3 contains 12 residues.

The rearrangement joins TRBV19 to TRBJ1-5, with a tentative D call TRBD1 (6 bases). This CDR3 contains 17 residues. Between the trimmed V and J ends, which lost 4 bases and 6 bases, there was a span of 22 bases. Germline V gives CDR1 LNHDA, CDR2 SQIVND (reference sequence). CDR3 amino acids: CASSTLGTPGLIQPQHF. Here the CDR3 DNA reads TGTGCCAGTAGTACACTCGGGACACCTGGGTTAATTCAGCCCCAGCATTTT.

Ten or more counts support this clone. The CDR3 sequence: CASSSESGRALEQFF. DNA for the CDR3: TGTGCCAGCAGTAGTGAGAGCGGGAGGGCCCTTGAGCAGTTCTTC. V gene TRBV7-6 combines with J gene TRBJ2-1; TRBD2 agrees at 10 bases. CDR1 is SGHVS, CDR2 FNYEAQ, per germline. The CDR3 is made up of 15 amino acids. The junction had 11 bases not matched to a gene; V was cut back by 6 bases and J by 9 bases.

This clone was counted only a few times. The V gene is TRBV6-5, the J gene TRBJ1-5; 9 bases align to TRBD1. V was clipped by 8 bases and J by 6 bases; unmatched bases: 8. The CDR3 sequence is 14 residues long. The germline gives CDR1 MNHEY, CDR2 SVGAGI. The CDR3, as DNA: TGTGCCAGCGGATTAGGGACAGGGTTTCAGCCCCAGCATTTT. Its translation is CASGLGTGFQPQHF.

The chain links TRBV7-8 to TRBJ1-1; 7 bases align to TRBD1. Per germline, CDR1 SGHVS and CDR2 FQNEAQ. V shed 6 bases, J shed 3 bases, and the junction held 4 bases outside the gene matches. This CDR3 is built from 13 residues. The CDR3 spells CASSFDRDTEAFF. The CDR3 DNA follows: TGTGCCAGCAGTTTCGACAGGGACACTGAAGCTTTCTTT.

The chain combines TRBV4-1 with TRBJ2-1; 9 nucleotides match TRBD2. The CDR3 totals 16 residues. Losses at the gene ends were 6 bases for V and 1 base for J; bases not matched to a gene: 7. The germline V gene encodes CDR1 MGHRA and CDR2 YSYEKL. The CDR3 reads CASSRLAGASYNEQFF. CDR3 bases: TGCGCCAGCAGTCGCTTAGCGGGAGCTTCCTACAATGAGCAGTTCTTC.

V gene TRBV11-2 combines with J gene TRBJ1-6; the D gene is possibly TRBD1 (6 bases). CDR3 length equals 14 residues. The V end lost 6 bases, the J end lost 10 bases, and 16 bases lay between the germline ends. Germline values: CDR1 SGHAT, CDR2 FQNNGV. The CDR3 spells CASRPLRGNSPLHF. The CDR3 DNA sequence: TGTGCCAGCAGACCACTAAGGGGGAACTCACCCCTCCACTTT.

The V gene is TRBV3-1 (or the pseudogene TRBV3-2), the J gene TRBJ1-2; D is uncertain. This CDR3 comprises 15 residues. Germline CDR1 LGHDT, CDR2 YNNKEL (reference sequence). Trimming left V 1 base short and J 4 bases short, with 13 bases between. CDR3 coding DNA: TGTGCCAGCAGCCAAGGACCCACGCGGGGCTATGGCTACACCTTC. It codes for CASSQGPTRGYGYTF.